These 10 T cell receptor beta chains came from one sample sequenced in a study of T cell repertoires in cytomegalovirus infection. Their target antigens are unknown. TCRdb re-called the reads with MiXCR, one entry per CDR3 protein. The table has approximately 990,000 distinct CDR3 sequences, approximately 33% seen once. The sample here was cultured CD8+ T cells from PBMCs, taken from culture after CMV antigen stimulation. The source of these receptors is a human donor in good health (CMV status not recorded). Some clones in this sample may be carry-over from other donors' samples.

At least ten counts were recorded for this clonotype. The J gene is TRBJ2-3, the V gene TRBV7-2; TRBD2 is a possible D gene (6 bases). The CDR3 is 16 amino acids. V was trimmed by 2 bases and J by 3 bases, leaving 15 bases between them. The germline gives CDR1 SGHTA, CDR2 FQGNSA. The CDR3 DNA sequence: TGTGCCAGCAGCTTAAGGGCGTCTGGGGGGACAGATACGCAGTATTTT. Amino acid sequence: CASSLRASGGTDTQYF.

This clonotype was counted a single time. The V call is TRBV10-3, the J call TRBJ1-2; maybe TRBD1 (5 bases). The CDR3 is made up of 12 amino acids. Trimming removed 2 bases at V and 7 bases at J, with 8 bases between. The germline V gene encodes CDR1 ENHRY and CDR2 SYGVKD. The CDR3 reads CAISEGTLGYTF. For the CDR3, the DNA is TGTGCCATCAGTGAGGGGACCCTTGGCTACACCTTC.

The rearrangement links TRBV6-5 to TRBJ1-1; D possibly corresponds to TRBD1 (6 bases). This CDR3 spans 17 amino acids. V lost 2 bases and J lost 5, with 21 bases in between. Per germline, CDR1 MNHEY and CDR2 SVGAGI. CDR3 in DNA: TGTGCCAGCAGTTACGGGCCTCTCGACAGGAGGGATACTGAAGCTTTCTTT. Protein: CASSYGPLDRRDTEAFF.

This clonotype came up a few times. The chain carries TRBV6-1 and TRBJ2-7; D is unresolved. The CDR3 is made up of 12 amino acids. Trimming took off 6 bases at V and 5 bases at J, with 11 bases between the two ends. CDR1 MNHNS and CDR2 SASEGT come from the germline V gene. In DNA form, the CDR3 reads TGTGCCAGCAGCCCCAACTTGGACGAGCAGTACTTC. Protein sequence: CASSPNLDEQYF.

This clonotype was counted between two and nine times. This chain joins TRBV7-9 and TRBJ1-4, with 8 positions matching TRBD1. The CDR3 spans 15 residues. Germline CDR1 is SEHNR and CDR2 is FQNEAQ (reference sequence). The V and J ends lost 5 bases and 6 bases, in that order; junction bases with no gene match: 8. CDR3 in amino acids: CASSARDRTYEKLFF. The DNA of the CDR3 is TGTGCCAGCAGCGCAAGGGACAGGACATATGAAAAACTGTTTTTT.

The chain combines TRBV7-9 with TRBJ1-1; TRBD1 is a possible D gene (6 bases). Germline CDR1 SEHNR, CDR2 FQNEAQ (reference sequence). CDR3 length: 16 amino acids. V was clipped by 5 bases and J by 1 base, with 17 bases between them. The CDR3 DNA reads as TGTGCCAGCAGCCCCGGGGGGGGGGGCGAGAACACTGAAGCTTTCTTT. This gives the protein CASSPGGGGENTEAFF.

Turning to this clonotype: Its ends do not fully match the called genes, so a read error is possible. The chain carries TRBV28 and TRBJ1-2; 7 bases are a match to TRBD1. CDR1 is MDHEN, CDR2 SYDVKM, per germline. This CDR3 contains 12 residues. The CDR3 region is CANSLRQFGTDF. CDR3 bases: TGTGCCAACAGTTTACGCCAGTTTGGGACAGACTTC.

This clonotype has a handful of counts. This chain uses TRBV7-6 with TRBJ1-2, with D perhaps TRBD1 (5 bases). Trimming stripped 7 bases from V and 8 bases from J, with 14 bases between. Germline CDR1 reads SGHVS; CDR2 reads FNYEAQ. This CDR3 has 12 amino acids. CDR3 in amino acids: CASKNSGTGYTF. For the CDR3, the DNA is TGTGCCAGCAAGAATTCAGGGACCGGCTACACCTTC. Complete variable domain (other parts from reference TRBV7-6 and TRBJ1-2): GAGVSQSPRYKVTKRGQDVALRCDPISGHVSLYWYRQALGQGPEFLTYFNYEAQQDKSGLPNDRFSAERPEGSISTLTIQRTEQRDSAMYRCASKNSGTGYTFGSGTRLTVV.

The gene calls are TRBV27 and TRBJ2-1, with a tentative D call TRBD2 (5 bases). The CDR3 has 14 residues. Germline loops: CDR1 MNHEY, CDR2 SMNVEV (reference sequence). Trimming took 4 bases from V and 5 from J, leaving 12 bases between them. The CDR3, as DNA: TGTGCCAGCAGTTACCTTCCGGGGAACAATGAGCAGTTCTTC. Translated: CASSYLPGNNEQFF.

This clonotype was observed a few times. The V call is TRBV7-9, the J call TRBJ2-1; D gene ambiguous. V was clipped by 5 bases and J by 8 bases, with 10 bases between them. The CDR3 is made up of 12 amino acids. Germline V gene sequence: CDR1 SEHNR, CDR2 FQNEAQ (reference sequence). The DNA for the CDR3 is TGTGCCAGCAGCCTAATAGCCCATGAGCAGTTCTTC. This encodes CASSLIAHEQFF.